The rows below give T cell receptor beta chains drawn from one sample of a study of cytomegalovirus exposure and HLA in healthy donors. Data came from immunoSEQ multiplex PCR; TCRdb stores just in-frame clones and leaves some out. The repertoire holds some 150,000 clones, with 75% to 80% as singletons. The sequencing input was PBMCs. The receptors here all came from a male donor in good health and CMV-seronegative. CDR3s include the opening cysteine and the closing phenylalanine or tryptophan. D genes are given only for firm matches. Size values are once, few and many counts, or a class for expanded clones, and some rows have none.

abundance,v_gene,d_gene,j_gene,CDR3nt,CDR3aa
.,TRBV5-4,TRBD1,TRBJ1-2,TGTGCCAGCAGCACCGGGACAGGGGGCGCCTACTATGGCTACACCTTC,CASSTGTGGAYYGYTF
.,TRBV9,.,TRBJ2-7,TGTGCCAGCAGCGCCTGGACATCCATTGACGAGCAGTACTTC,CASSAWTSIDEQYF
.,TRBV7-6,.,TRBJ1-1,TGTGCCAGCAGCTTAGTTCAGGGAATGAACACTGAAGCTTTCTTT,CASSLVQGMNTEAFF
.,TRBV5-8,.,TRBJ2-3,TGTGCCAGCAGCTTGGCCGGGCAGGGGACAGATACGCAGTATTTT,CASSLAGQGTDTQYF
.,TRBV18,TRBD1,TRBJ1-5,TGTGCCAGCTCACGTACAGGGGGCTCGAACCTTAGCAATCAGCCCCAGCATTTT,CASSRTGGSNLSNQPQHF
.,TRBV4-1,TRBD2,TRBJ2-5,TGCGCCAGCAGCCAAGATGGACTAGCACCGACCCAGTACTTC,CASSQDGLAPTQYF
.,TRBV19,TRBD1,TRBJ2-7,TGTGCCAGTAGTCTCCGGACAGGGGCGCAGCAGTACTTC,CASSLRTGAQQYF
.,TRBV27,.,TRBJ1-5,TGTGCCAGCAGTTCCGAGATCCATCAGCCCCAGCATTTT,CASSSEIHQPQHF
.,TRBV27,TRBD1,TRBJ1-5,TGTGCCAGCAGGGGGACAGCCTATAGCAATCAGCCCCAGCATTTT,CASRGTAYSNQPQHF
few,TRBV11-3,.,TRBJ1-1,TGTGCCAGCAGCTTAGTACAGAACACTGAAGCTTTCTTT,CASSLVQNTEAFF
.,TRBV7-9,TRBD2,TRBJ2-7,TGTGCCAGCAGCTCCCAGGGCGGGAGTCCCTACGAGCAGTACTTC,CASSSQGGSPYEQYF
.,TRBV7-9,.,TRBJ1-1,TGTGCCAGCAGCTTATCGGGATCTGAAGCTTTCTTT,CASSLSGSEAFF
.,TRBV29-1,.,TRBJ1-1,TGCAGCGTAGTCGGGGGAGGGGAGACTGAAGCTTTCTTT,CSVVGGGETEAFF
few,TRBV5-1,TRBD2,TRBJ2-1,TGCGCCAGCAGCTTGGCGTCCCGGGGGGGCGGAAATGAGCAGTTCTTC,CASSLASRGGGNEQFF
.,TRBV5-1,.,TRBJ1-2,TGCGCCAGCAGTCGTGAAGGGGGATCCTATGGCTACACCTTC,CASSREGGSYGYTF
.,TRBV19,.,TRBJ1-2,TGTGCCAGTAGTATTAGAGGAAACTATGGCTACACCTTC,CASSIRGNYGYTF
.,TRBV6-4,.,TRBJ1-2,TGTGCCAGCAGTGCGTCGACAGGTTATGGCTACACCTTC,CASSASTGYGYTF
once,TRBV7-8,TRBD2,TRBJ2-7,TGTGCCAGCAGCCGGACCGGGTCAACTCCGGGACTAGCTATCCACGAGCAGTACTTC,CASSRTGSTPGLAIHEQYF
.,TRBV28,.,TRBJ2-1,TGTGCCAGCAGCCCGAGGGGGTATGAGCAGTTCTTC,CASSPRGYEQFF
few,TRBV29-1,TRBD1,TRBJ1-2,TGCAGCGTTGAAAGGTTGACAGGGGGAGACTATGGCTACACCTTC,CSVERLTGGDYGYTF
.,TRBV6-1,.,TRBJ1-4,TGTGCCAGCAGTGATGGGGGACTGGGGGGTGAAAAACTGTTTTTT,CASSDGGLGGEKLFF
.,TRBV6-6,TRBD2,TRBJ2-7,TGTGCCAGCCACCTCGGGGGGAAGGTCGAGCAGTACTTC,CASHLGGKVEQYF